This TCR beta chain was captured in a study of graft-versus-host responses after intestinal transplantation. Study-wide background: For around three years after anti-thymocyte globulin induction, all recipients took tacrolimus and steroids.

Profiled with immunoSEQ multiplex PCR; TCRdb holds only in-frame clones, not every one. The sample holds 120,000 or so clones; 93% are singletons and the top ten take 0.4% to 0.55%. Points from the study as a whole: GvH clones were found in recipient marrow; some appeared first in ileum or blood.

From germline, CDR1 is SEHNR and CDR2 FQNEAQ (reference sequence). With 0 bases removed from V and 0 bases from J, the gap between germline ends came to 11 bases. The CDR3 is 16 residues long. In its sample, this clone was seen once. The antigen remains unidentified. The chain is built from TRBV7-9 and TRBJ1-2; a possible D gene is TRBD1 (5 bases). Specimen: unstimulated CD8+ T cells sorted from spleen or lymph node cells, collected before intestinal transplant. This TCR derives from a human donor who received an intestinal transplant. The CDR3 here is CASSLARDGTNYGYTF. CDR3 coding DNA: TGTGCCAGCAGCTTAGCACGGGACGGAACTAACTATGGCTACACCTTC.